Listed below are T cell receptor beta chains from one sample, sequenced in a study of spatial heterogeneity in lung cancer. TCRdb reprocessed the 5' RACE reads with MiXCR, giving one entry per CDR3 protein. The sample contains 40,000 to 50,000 distinct CDR3 sequences, around 15% of which appear only once. Here the sequenced sample was PBMCs, taken at surgery. The receptors derive from a male donor with early-stage non-small cell lung cancer. Each CDR3 is given with its conserved first and last residue. A D gene is named only where the DNA matches it firmly.

D	V	CDR3
.	TRBV7-8	CASSFMSNEQFF
.	TRBV29-1	CSVARHMNTEAFF
.	TRBV7-2	CASSLVAVGELFF
.	TRBV7-2	CASSGTVELFF
TRBD1	TRBV27	CASSSGDSPYEQYF
.	TRBV20-1	CSARSDSTRAGGTEAFF
TRBD1	TRBV7-2	CASSLSSAGGAFF
TRBD1	TRBV5-1	CASSSRDSRRDGYTF
.	TRBV9	CASSVEPLGGTEAFF
.	TRBV5-1	CASSRTGAGTEAFF
.	TRBV27	CASTKIPPGNTIYF
TRBD1	TRBV7-6	CASSLGAGTGSYEQYF
.	TRBV12-5	CASGLVMTVSNTEAFF
.	TRBV7-2	CASSDQVLSNQPQHF